Listed here are 17 T cell receptor beta chains from one sample, sequenced in a study of blood T cell repertoires in COVID-19. Assay: immunoSEQ multiplex PCR; the TCRdb copy retains only in-frame clones and omits some. The table records hundreds of thousands of clones, around 83% of them present only once. The sequenced material came from peripheral blood. These receptors originate from a woman in her forties or fifties with acute or convalescent COVID-19.

This rearrangement joins TRBV27 to TRBJ1-4, with D hard to call. The CDR3 covers 14 residues. CDR1 is MNHEY and CDR2 is SMNVEV in the germline V gene (reference sequence). V was cut by 2 bases and J by 6 bases, with 10 bases left in between. CDR3 protein: CASSLNGGYEKLFF. CDR3 in DNA: TGTGCCAGCAGTTTAAACGGCGGATATGAAAAACTGTTTTTT.

The chain links TRBV5-8 to TRBJ2-6; 9 nucleotides align to TRBD2. Germline V gene data show CDR1 as SGHTS and CDR2 as YDEGEE. V gave up 4 bases and J gave up 4 bases; unmatched junction bases: 9. The CDR3 runs 17 residues. The CDR3 nucleotides read TGTGCCAGCAGCGCGGGGGGGGGCACCCGAGGGGCCAACGTCCTGACTTTC. Its translation is CASSAGGGTRGANVLTF.

This chain links TRBV29-1 with TRBJ1-4; 8 nucleotides align to TRBD1. CDR3 length: 14 residues. The germline gives CDR1 SQVTM, CDR2 ANQGSEA. The V segment lost 6 bases and the J segment 8 bases; nucleotides outside the gene matches: 11. CDR3 amino acids: CSVVTGGINEKLFF. The CDR3, as DNA: TGCAGCGTCGTTACAGGGGGAATTAACGAAAAACTGTTTTTT.

The chain combines TRBV7-2 with TRBJ1-2; unclear D gene. CDR3 length: 16 residues. The V and J ends lost 5 bases and 1 base respectively, with 17 bases between them. CDR1 is SGHTA and CDR2 is FQGNSA in the germline V gene. In DNA form, the CDR3 reads TGTGCCAGCAGCCCCGCCCTCAGAACCCTTAACTATGGCTACACCTTC. Translating it yields CASSPALRTLNYGYTF. The full variable domain, its missing parts supplied by reference TRBV7-2 and TRBJ1-2, is GAGVSQSPSNKVTEKGKDVELRCDPISGHTALYWYRQSLGQGLEFLIYFQGNSAPDKSGLPSDRFSAERTGGSVSTLTIQRTQQEDSAVYLCASSPALRTLNYGYTFGSGTRLTVV.

The chain employs TRBV19 and TRBJ2-6; D is possibly TRBD1 (5 bases). Germline values: CDR1 LNHDA, CDR2 SQIVND (reference sequence). V lost 10 bases and J 4 bases, leaving 14 bases between the germline ends. The CDR3 contains 14 residues. Here the CDR3 reads CATHQGSGANVLTF. CDR3 in DNA: TGTGCCACCCATCAGGGTTCCGGGGCCAACGTCCTGACTTTC.

This chain joins TRBV10-1 and TRBJ2-1; tentatively, D is TRBD1 (5 bases). The ends were cut back, 0 bases at V and 1 base at J, with 7 bases in the middle. The germline V gene encodes CDR1 WNHNN and CDR2 SYGVQD (reference sequence). The CDR3 is 15 residues long. In nucleotides, the CDR3 is TGCGCCAGCAGTGAGTCGAAGGGGTCCTACAATGAGCAGTTCTTC. Its translation is CASSESKGSYNEQFF.

The rearrangement uses TRBV19 and TRBJ2-1, with 9 positions matching TRBD1. The V and J ends lost 4 bases and 2 bases, in that order; junction bases with no gene match: 3. The CDR3 loop spans 15 amino acids. CDR1 is LNHDA and CDR2 is SQIVND in the germline V gene (reference sequence). CDR3 sequence (DNA): TGTGCCAGTAGTACCGGGACAGGGCCCTACAATGAGCAGTTCTTC. It is translated as CASSTGTGPYNEQFF.

The chain links TRBV4-1 to TRBJ1-5; tentative D call: TRBD1 (6 bases). This CDR3 is 15 amino acids long. Germline CDR1 MGHRA, CDR2 YSYEKL. The V end was cut by 0 bases, the J end by 5 bases, with 11 bases between. The CDR3 DNA reads TGCGCCAGCAGCCAAGAGGTGACAGGACATCAGCCCCAGCATTTT. Translating it yields CASSQEVTGHQPQHF.

The V gene is TRBV5-8, the J gene TRBJ1-1, with a tentative D call TRBD1 (6 bases). The length of the CDR3 is 16 residues. Germline CDR1 is SGHTS and CDR2 is YDEGEE. V was trimmed by 4 bases and J by 2 bases, leaving 18 bases between them. This CDR3 is CASSLLDRYLNTEAFF. The CDR3 nucleotides read TGTGCCAGCAGCCTCCTAGACAGGTACCTTAACACTGAAGCTTTCTTT. The variable domain in full, with the rest retrieved from reference TRBV5-8 and TRBJ1-1, is EAGVTQSPTHLIKTRGQQATLRCSPISGHTSVYWYQQALGLGLQFLLWYDEGEERNRGNFPPRFSGRQFPNYSSELNVNALELEDSALYLCASSLLDRYLNTEAFFGQGTRLTVV.

The chain carries TRBV18 and TRBJ2-1, with D unclear. Germline V gene sequence: CDR1 KGHSH, CDR2 LQKENI. V was pared by 3 bases and J by 6 bases, with 9 bases between. This CDR3 contains 13 residues. CDR3 sequence: CASSPAPSNEQFF. CDR3 in DNA: TGTGCCAGCTCACCGGCTCCCTCCAATGAGCAGTTCTTC.

This chain joins TRBV7-9 and TRBJ1-4; D is ambiguous. The CDR3 is made up of 15 amino acids. V gave up 1 base and J gave up 4 bases, with 10 bases separating them. The germline gives CDR1 SEHNR, CDR2 FQNEAQ (reference sequence). CDR3 protein: CASSLGRTFNEKLFF. CDR3 sequence (DNA): TGTGCCAGCAGCTTAGGGAGGACCTTTAATGAAAAACTGTTTTTT.

This chain uses TRBV7-3 with TRBJ2-5; 11 bases map to TRBD2. Germline V gives CDR1 SGHTA, CDR2 FQGTGA. V dropped 5 bases and J dropped 4; count of bases not matched to a gene: 9. The CDR3 is made up of 16 amino acids. The CDR3 region is CASSPTPGLAGETQYF. In DNA form, the CDR3 reads TGTGCCAGCAGCCCAACCCCCGGACTAGCGGGAGAGACCCAGTACTTC. Full variable domain (remainder filled in from reference TRBV7-3 and TRBJ2-5): GAGVSQTPSNKVTEKGKYVELRCDPISGHTALYWYRQSLGQGPEFLIYFQGTGAADDSGLPNDRFFAVRPEGSVSTLKIQRTERGDSAVYLCASSPTPGLAGETQYFGPGTRLLVL.

The CDR3 DNA reads TGCAGTGCTAGCCAGGGGACAGAGCAGTTCTTC. Translation gives CSASQGTEQFF. V is TRBV20-1 and J is TRBJ2-1; D might be TRBD1 (6 bases). Germline CDR1 is DFQATT and CDR2 is SNEGSKA (reference sequence). The CDR3 has 11 amino acids. The V end lost 3 bases, the J end lost 10 bases, and 10 bases lay between the germline ends.

The chain employs TRBV4-1 and TRBJ1-5, with D uncertain. Germline assignment: CDR1 MGHRA and CDR2 YSYEKL. The length of the CDR3 is 16 residues. Trimming shortened V by 0 bases and J by 1 base, and 10 bases separated the two germline ends. The CDR3 reads CASSQEEGRSNQPQHF. The CDR3 DNA reads as TGCGCCAGCAGCCAAGAGGAGGGTAGGAGCAATCAGCCCCAGCATTTT.

The gene calls are TRBV21-1 and TRBJ2-1; the tabulated D call, TRBD2, remains unverified against the DNA. TRBV21-1 constitutes a pseudogene. The CDR3 contains 14 residues. The CDR3 sequence: CASSTRTSIHEQFF. CDR3 sequence (DNA): TGTGCCAGCAGCACCAGGACTAGCATCCATGAGCAGTTCTTC.

The chain links TRBV27 to TRBJ2-7, with D perhaps matching TRBD2 (6 bases). The V gene's germline CDR1 is MNHEY and CDR2 SMNVEV (reference sequence). The CDR3 length is 12 residues. Trimming took off 6 bases at V and 6 bases at J, with 12 bases between the two ends. The CDR3 DNA follows: TGTGCCAGCAGCACCGGGACTCTCGAGCAGTACTTC. Translating gives CASSTGTLEQYF.

In this sample, this clone turned up a few times. This rearrangement joins TRBV5-6 to TRBJ2-3; D may be TRBD2 (6 bases). V lost 4 bases, J lost 0 bases, and 18 bases lay in between. Germline V lookup: CDR1 SGHDT, CDR2 YYEEEE. The CDR3 extends over 17 amino acids. The CDR3 reads CASSAGPPTLSTDTQYF. CDR3 DNA: TGTGCCAGCAGCGCGGGACCTCCCACCCTTAGCACAGATACGCAGTATTTT.